Described below is a single T cell receptor (beta chain) sequence and its context. Trimming left V 6 bases short and J 1 base short, with 9 bases between. The CDR3 sequence is 14 residues long. Per germline, CDR1 MDHEN and CDR2 SYDVKM. Sequencing was performed with immunoSEQ multiplex PCR; in TCRdb, only in-frame clones are kept and a portion is missing. The data contain nearly 80,000 clones, 70% to 90% of them singletons. This sample was included in a study of OX40 agonist ivuxolimab in advanced cancers. Turning to the study itself: Of mixed ages from about 23 to 79 and averaging roughly 64 years, the group was over 80% male.

The specimen comprised CD4+ or CD8+ T cells sorted from blood, sampled in a trial of the OX40 agonist ivuxolimab. The J gene is TRBJ2-2, the V gene TRBV28; maybe TRBD1 (6 bases). The clonotype comes from an adult with an advanced solid tumor such as melanoma, head and neck, liver or kidney cancer. In nucleotides, the CDR3 is TGTGCCAGCAGGATGACAGGGAACACCGGGGAGCTGTTTTTT. Its translation is CASRMTGNTGELFF.